The sequence of this TCR beta chain was determined in a study of blood T cell repertoires in COVID-19. The table came from immunoSEQ multiplex PCR; TCRdb's copy has only in-frame clones and leaves some out. The sample has 130,000 or so clones, about four fifths seen once; the top ten hold approximately 6.3%. The receptor's source is an elderly man with active or convalescent COVID-19. The material sequenced was peripheral blood.

The CDR3 nucleotides are TGTGCCAGCAGTGACTCGAGCGGGGGGAAGGAAGAAGAGACCCAGTACTTC. Amino acid sequence: CASSDSSGGKEEETQYF. The chain recombines TRBV6-4 with TRBJ2-5; 9 bases agree with TRBD2. V dropped 0 bases and J dropped 3; count of bases not matched to a gene: 8. The CDR3 totals 17 residues. Germline CDR1 MRHNA, CDR2 SNTAGT.